Each of the 19 T cell receptor beta chains below was sequenced from the same sample in a study of yellow fever vaccine responses in identical twins. TCRdb recomputed calls from the RT-PCR reads with MiXCR, one row per CDR3 protein. The sample holds about 11,000 distinct CDR3 sequences, under 85% seen once. Specimen: T cells from blood (PBMCs), unsorted or a sorted subset (not recorded which), collected before or after yellow fever vaccination (not recorded which). These receptors all stem from a woman aged 18 to 35 who received the yellow fever vaccine.

The rearrangement joins TRBV4-1 to TRBJ1-5; D remains unclear. This CDR3 is built from 15 residues. The germline V gene encodes CDR1 MGHRA and CDR2 YSYEKL. Trimming took off 0 bases at V and 4 bases at J, with 10 bases between the two ends. The CDR3 DNA sequence: TGCGCCAGCAGCCAAGATAGCGTACCTAATCAGCCCCAGCATTTT. This translates into CASSQDSVPNQPQHF.

The chain has TRBV20-1 and TRBJ2-7; 10 nucleotides line up with TRBD2. The CDR3 runs 15 residues. CDR1 is DFQATT and CDR2 is SNEGSKA in the germline V gene (reference sequence). Trimming at V came to 4 bases and at J to 6 bases, leaving 12 bases not matched to a gene. The CDR3: CSAKTSGAGGREQYF. DNA of the CDR3: TGCAGTGCTAAGACCAGTGGAGCGGGAGGGCGCGAGCAGTACTTC.

The rearrangement joins TRBV4-2 to TRBJ2-1; 9 bases fit TRBD2. V was clipped by 2 bases and J by 6 bases; unmatched bases: 8. Germline CDR1 and CDR2: LGHNA and YNFKEQ. CDR3 length: 16 residues. The CDR3 DNA sequence: TGTGCCAGCAGCCAAAGGAAGGCTAGCGGGATCAATGAGCAGTTCTTC. It translates to CASSQRKASGINEQFF.

This clonotype was detected a few times. This chain links TRBV5-1 with TRBJ1-1; no definite D call. Trimming removed 0 bases from V and 9 bases from J, with 9 bases in between. Germline CDR1 is SGHRS and CDR2 is YFSETQ. This CDR3 is 12 amino acids long. CDR3 sequence: CASSLGGTQAFF. CDR3 bases: TGCGCCAGCAGCTTGGGGGGTACCCAAGCTTTCTTT. The variable domain in full, completed from reference TRBV5-1 and TRBJ1-1, reads KAGVTQTPRYLIKTRGQQVTLSCSPISGHRSVSWYQQTPGQGLQFLFEYFSETQRNKGNFPGRFSGRQFSNSRSEMNVSTLELGDSALYLCASSLGGTQAFFGQGTRLTVV.

This chain uses TRBV28 with TRBJ2-3; the D gene is possibly TRBD2 (6 bases). The CDR3 has 15 residues. Per germline, CDR1 MDHEN and CDR2 SYDVKM. Trimming pared 2 bases from V and 0 bases from J, leaving 9 bases between. The CDR3 here is CASSLRGTSTDTQYF. CDR3 bases: TGTGCCAGCAGTTTAAGAGGGACTAGCACAGATACGCAGTATTTT.

The V call is TRBV7-8, the J call TRBJ2-1; D tentatively reads TRBD1 or TRBD2 (5 bases each). The CDR3 is made up of 14 amino acids. V was clipped by 2 bases and J by 5 bases, with 10 bases between them. CDR1 and CDR2 (germline): SGHVS, FQNEAQ. CDR3 region: CASSLKGPNNEQFF. Here the CDR3 DNA reads TGTGCCAGCAGCTTAAAGGGACCTAACAATGAGCAGTTCTTC.

The chain recombines TRBV5-1 with TRBJ2-7; D uncertain. Germline V CDR1 and CDR2: SGHRS, YFSETQ. CDR3 length: 12 amino acids. V was cut by 2 bases and J by 0 bases, with 3 bases left in between. CDR3: CASSLNSYEQYF. The CDR3 region has the DNA TGCGCCAGCAGCTTAAACTCCTACGAGCAGTACTTC.

V is TRBV28 and J is TRBJ2-1; unclear D gene. The length of the CDR3 is 16 residues. Trimming cost V 4 bases and J 0 bases, with 13 bases left between them. From germline, CDR1 is MDHEN and CDR2 SYDVKM. CDR3 amino acids: CASSSGRYSSYNEQFF. Written as DNA, the CDR3 is TGTGCCAGCAGTTCCGGACGATATAGCTCCTACAATGAGCAGTTCTTC.

This sequence joins TRBV12-3 or TRBV12-4 and TRBJ2-2; either TRBD1 or TRBD2 may fit D (5 bases each). V was trimmed by 3 bases and J by 4 bases, leaving 9 bases between them. This CDR3 has 14 amino acids. The DNA for the CDR3 is TGTGCCAGCAGTTTCTCCGGGACCACCGGGGAGCTGTTTTTT. This codes for CASSFSGTTGELFF.

This clonotype has a handful of counts. The rearrangement links TRBV13 to TRBJ1-6; 11 bases are shared with TRBD1. The CDR3 runs 18 residues. CDR1 is PRHDT, CDR2 FYEKMQ, per germline (reference sequence). The junction had 8 bases not matched to a gene; V was cut back by 4 bases and J by 3 bases. CDR3 coding DNA: TGTGCCAGCAGCTCCAACTCGGACAGGGGGCTCTATAATTCACCCCTCCACTTT. Translated: CASSSNSDRGLYNSPLHF.

CDR3 sequence: CASSQYAGIGEQFF. The CDR3 bases are TGTGCCAGCAGCCAGTACGCAGGTATTGGGGAGCAGTTCTTC. The chain recombines TRBV7-9 with TRBJ2-1; no reliable D call. The germline gives CDR1 SEHNR, CDR2 FQNEAQ (reference sequence). The CDR3 sequence is 14 residues long. V was pared by 5 bases and J by 10 bases, with 18 bases between.

This clonotype was picked up one time. V gene TRBV11-1 combines with J gene TRBJ2-1; D gene unclear. Germline V gene data show CDR1 as SGHAT and CDR2 as FQDESV (reference sequence). V shed 2 bases and J shed 3 bases, with 8 bases lying between them. The CDR3 consists of 14 residues. CDR3 coding DNA: TGTGCCAGCAGCTTACGCGCGGACTACAATGAGCAGTTCTTC. Amino acid sequence: CASSLRADYNEQFF.

The chain has TRBV29-1 and TRBJ2-7; 10 bases match TRBD1. Germline trimming cut 4 bases from V and 4 bases from J; bases unmatched to any gene: 7. CDR3 size: 14 residues. The germline V gene has CDR1 SQVTM and CDR2 ANQGSEA. The chain's CDR3 is CSVAGTGVAYEQYF. CDR3 in DNA: TGCAGCGTTGCTGGGACAGGGGTAGCTTACGAGCAGTACTTC.

This sequence joins TRBV7-6 and TRBJ2-3; 9 bases align to TRBD2. After removal of 2 bases from V and 2 bases from J, the junction contained 8 bases not matched to a gene. Germline V gives CDR1 SGHVS, CDR2 FNYEAQ. This CDR3 region has 17 residues. The CDR3 DNA follows: TGTGCCAGCAGCTTAACTTTTAGCGGGAGACACACAGATACGCAGTATTTT. This encodes CASSLTFSGRHTDTQYF.

This clonotype was recorded only once. This chain's CDR3 is CASSVQRYTDTQYF. Here the CDR3 DNA reads TGCGCCAGCAGTGTTCAGCGATACACAGATACGCAGTATTTT. This chain links TRBV10-2 with TRBJ2-3; D remains ambiguous. Germline V gene sequence: CDR1 WSHSY, CDR2 SAAADI. This CDR3 region has 14 residues. Trimming cost V 4 bases and J 2 bases, with 10 bases left between them.

This clonotype was observed a single time. This chain links TRBV29-1 with TRBJ1-2, with 9 positions matching TRBD1. Trimming removed 5 bases from V and 2 bases from J; junction bases left unmatched: 3. This CDR3 has 13 residues. The germline V gene encodes CDR1 SQVTM and CDR2 ANQGSEA. CDR3 DNA: TGCAGCGTTTTGACAGGGGGAAACTATGGCTACACCTTC. Its translation is CSVLTGGNYGYTF.

J is TRBJ2-2 and V is TRBV3-1, with 10 positions matching TRBD1. There are 18 residues in the CDR3. Germline loops: CDR1 LGHDT, CDR2 YNNKEL (reference sequence). Trimming took 0 bases from V and 5 from J; bases not matched to a gene: 9. For the CDR3, the DNA is TGTGCCAGCAGCCAAGACCCTATGGACAGGGGGGTTACCGGGGAGCTGTTTTTT. Translating gives CASSQDPMDRGVTGELFF.

This rearrangement joins TRBV9 to TRBJ1-3, with D uncertain. The V end lost 0 bases, the J end lost 0 bases, and 7 bases lay between the germline ends. Germline lookup yields CDR1 SGDLS and CDR2 YYNGEE. CDR3 length: 15 amino acids. The CDR3 DNA reads TGTGCCAGCAGCGTAGCGGTGAGCTCTGGAAACACCATATATTTT. Its translation is CASSVAVSSGNTIYF.

V usage is TRBV29-1 and J usage is TRBJ2-1; 10 bases match TRBD2. This CDR3 comprises 14 residues. The germline CDR1 and CDR2 sequences are SQVTM and ANQGSEA. The V gene end was trimmed by 2 bases and the J gene end by 3 bases; junction bases not matched to a gene: 1. Written as DNA, the CDR3 is TGCAGCGTTGAACTAGCGGGAGTCTACAATGAGCAGTTCTTC. Protein: CSVELAGVYNEQFF.